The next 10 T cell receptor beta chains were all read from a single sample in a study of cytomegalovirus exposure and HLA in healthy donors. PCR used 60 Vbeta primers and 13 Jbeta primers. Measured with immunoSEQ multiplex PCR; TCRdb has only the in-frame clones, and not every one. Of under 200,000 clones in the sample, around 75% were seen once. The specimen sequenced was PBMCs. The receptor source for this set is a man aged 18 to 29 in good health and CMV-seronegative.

The CDR3 sequence is CASSFGPGQGAIGNQPQHF. In DNA form, the CDR3 reads TGCGCCAGCAGCTTCGGTCCGGGACAGGGGGCGATCGGCAATCAGCCCCAGCATTTT. The rearrangement joins TRBV5-1 to TRBJ1-5; 12 bases line up with TRBD1. V lost 2 bases to trimming and J lost 2 bases; unmatched junction nucleotides: 11. Germline V CDR1 and CDR2: SGHRS, YFSETQ. CDR3 size: 19 residues.

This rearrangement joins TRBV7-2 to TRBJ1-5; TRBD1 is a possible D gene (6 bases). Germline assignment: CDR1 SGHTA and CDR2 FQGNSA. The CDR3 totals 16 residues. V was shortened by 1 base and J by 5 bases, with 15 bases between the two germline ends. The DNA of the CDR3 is TGTGCCAGCAGCTTAGTTGGGAACGAGGGGGATCAGCCCCAGCATTTT. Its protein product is CASSLVGNEGDQPQHF.

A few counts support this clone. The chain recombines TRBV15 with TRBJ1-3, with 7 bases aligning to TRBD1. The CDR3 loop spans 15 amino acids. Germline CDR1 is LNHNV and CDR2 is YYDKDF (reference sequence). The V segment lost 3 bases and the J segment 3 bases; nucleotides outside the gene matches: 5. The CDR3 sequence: CATSRGTDFGNTIYF. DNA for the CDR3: TGTGCCACCAGCAGGGGGACAGATTTTGGAAACACCATATATTTT.

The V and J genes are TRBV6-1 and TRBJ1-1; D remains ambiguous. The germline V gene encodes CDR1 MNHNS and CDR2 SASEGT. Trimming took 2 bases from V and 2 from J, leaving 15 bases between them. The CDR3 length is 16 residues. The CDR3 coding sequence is TGTGCCAGCAGTGAATATCACAGCCTCCCTAACACTGAAGCTTTCTTT. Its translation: CASSEYHSLPNTEAFF.

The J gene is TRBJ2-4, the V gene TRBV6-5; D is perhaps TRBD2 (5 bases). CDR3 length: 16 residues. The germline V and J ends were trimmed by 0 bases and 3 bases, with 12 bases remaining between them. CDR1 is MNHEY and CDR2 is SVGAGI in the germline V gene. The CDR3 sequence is CASSYSWGEVKNIQYF. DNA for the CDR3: TGTGCCAGCAGTTACTCGTGGGGAGAAGTCAAAAACATTCAGTACTTC.

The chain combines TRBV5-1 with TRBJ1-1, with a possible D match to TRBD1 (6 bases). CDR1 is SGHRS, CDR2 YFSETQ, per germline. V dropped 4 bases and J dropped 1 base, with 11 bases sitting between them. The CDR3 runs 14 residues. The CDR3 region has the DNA TGCGCCAGCAGCCCGGACAGTTCGAACACTGAAGCTTTCTTT. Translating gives CASSPDSSNTEAFF.

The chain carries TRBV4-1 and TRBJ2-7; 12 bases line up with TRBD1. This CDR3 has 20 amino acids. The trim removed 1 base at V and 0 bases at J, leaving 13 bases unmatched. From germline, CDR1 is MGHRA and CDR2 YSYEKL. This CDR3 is CASSQVGGQGALGASYEQYF. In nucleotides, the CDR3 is TGCGCCAGCAGCCAAGTGGGGGGACAGGGGGCCCTGGGGGCCTCCTACGAGCAGTACTTC.

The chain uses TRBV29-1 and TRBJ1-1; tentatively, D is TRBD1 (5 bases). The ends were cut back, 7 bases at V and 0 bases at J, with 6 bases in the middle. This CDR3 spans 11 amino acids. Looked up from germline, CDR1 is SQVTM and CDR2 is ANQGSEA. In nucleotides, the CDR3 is TGCAGCGCAGGGCTGAACACTGAAGCTTTCTTT. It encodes CSAGLNTEAFF.

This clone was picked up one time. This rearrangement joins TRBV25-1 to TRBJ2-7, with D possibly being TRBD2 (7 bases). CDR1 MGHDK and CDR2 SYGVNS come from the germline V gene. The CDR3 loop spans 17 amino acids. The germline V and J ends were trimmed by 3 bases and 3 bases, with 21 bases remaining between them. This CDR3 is CASSESKVGGHYYEQYF. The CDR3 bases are TGTGCCAGCAGTGAGTCCAAGGTGGGGGGGCACTACTACGAGCAGTACTTC.

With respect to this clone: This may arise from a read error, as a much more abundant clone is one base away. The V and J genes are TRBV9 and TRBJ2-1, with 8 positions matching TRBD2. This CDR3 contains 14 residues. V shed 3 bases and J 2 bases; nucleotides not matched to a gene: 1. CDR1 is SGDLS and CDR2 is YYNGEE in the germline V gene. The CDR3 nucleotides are TGTGCCAGCAGCGCGGGACTAGCCTACAATGAGCAGTTCTTC. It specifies CASSAGLAYNEQFF.